Below, one TCR beta chain is given with its context. Vbeta (60) and Jbeta (13) primers were used in the PCR. This table comes from immunoSEQ multiplex PCR, and its TCRdb copy is limited to in-frame clones, with some not included. The sample holds 150,000 to 200,000 clones, 80% seen once. The donors (healthy individuals) were bone marrow donors. V was pared by 5 bases and J by 1 base, with 5 bases of the junction left unmatched. Germline assignment: CDR1 SGHTA and CDR2 FQGNSA. The CDR3 consists of 15 residues. This sample was included in a study of cytomegalovirus exposure and HLA in healthy donors. This TCR derives from a woman younger than 45 in good health and CMV-seronegative. This chain uses TRBV7-2 with TRBJ1-5, with 7 bases identical to TRBD1. Sequencing was done on a sample of PBMCs. In DNA form, the CDR3 reads TGTGCCAGCAGCCCGGACAGGCTAAGCAATCAGCCCCAGCATTTT. Translating it yields CASSPDRLSNQPQHF.